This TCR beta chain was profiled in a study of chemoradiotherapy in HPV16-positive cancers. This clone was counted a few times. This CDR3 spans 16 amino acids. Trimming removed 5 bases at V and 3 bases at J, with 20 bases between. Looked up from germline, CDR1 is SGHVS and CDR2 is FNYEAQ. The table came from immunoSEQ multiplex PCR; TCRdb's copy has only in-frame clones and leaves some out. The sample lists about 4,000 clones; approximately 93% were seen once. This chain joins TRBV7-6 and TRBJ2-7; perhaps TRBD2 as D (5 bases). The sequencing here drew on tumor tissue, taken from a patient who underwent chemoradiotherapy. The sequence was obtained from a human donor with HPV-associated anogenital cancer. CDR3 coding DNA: TGTGCCAGCAGCGAACTAGGCCGAGGAACAAACTACGAGCAGTACTTC. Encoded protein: CASSELGRGTNYEQYF. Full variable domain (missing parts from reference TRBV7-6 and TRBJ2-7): GAGVSQSPRYKVTKRGQDVALRCDPISGHVSLYWYRQALGQGPEFLTYFNYEAQQDKSGLPNDRFSAERPEGSISTLTIQRTEQRDSAMYRCASSELGRGTNYEQYFGPGTRLTVT.